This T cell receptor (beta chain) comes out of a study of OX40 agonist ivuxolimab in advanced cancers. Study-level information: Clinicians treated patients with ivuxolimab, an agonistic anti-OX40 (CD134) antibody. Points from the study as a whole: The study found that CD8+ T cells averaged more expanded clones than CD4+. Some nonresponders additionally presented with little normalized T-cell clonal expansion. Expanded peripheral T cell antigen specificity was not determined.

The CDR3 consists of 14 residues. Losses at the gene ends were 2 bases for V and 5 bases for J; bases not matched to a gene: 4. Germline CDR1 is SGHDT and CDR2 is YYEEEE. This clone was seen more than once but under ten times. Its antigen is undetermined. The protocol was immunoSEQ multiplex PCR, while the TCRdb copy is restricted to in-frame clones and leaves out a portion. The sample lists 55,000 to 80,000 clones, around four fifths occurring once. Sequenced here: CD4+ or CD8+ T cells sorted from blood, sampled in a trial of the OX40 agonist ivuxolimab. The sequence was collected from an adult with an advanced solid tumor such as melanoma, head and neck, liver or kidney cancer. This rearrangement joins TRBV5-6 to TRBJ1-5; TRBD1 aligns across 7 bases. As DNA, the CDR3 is TGTGCCAGCAGCTTAGGGACAGACTATCAGCCCCAGCATTTT. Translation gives CASSLGTDYQPQHF.